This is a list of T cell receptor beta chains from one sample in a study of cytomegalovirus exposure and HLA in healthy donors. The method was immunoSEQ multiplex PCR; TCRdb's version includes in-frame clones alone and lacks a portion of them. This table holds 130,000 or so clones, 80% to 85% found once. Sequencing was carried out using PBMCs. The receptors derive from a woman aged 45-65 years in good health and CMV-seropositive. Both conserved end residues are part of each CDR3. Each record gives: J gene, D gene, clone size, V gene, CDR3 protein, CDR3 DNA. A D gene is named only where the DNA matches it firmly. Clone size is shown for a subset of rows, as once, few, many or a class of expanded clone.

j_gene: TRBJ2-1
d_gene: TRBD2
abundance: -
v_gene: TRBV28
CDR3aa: CASSLAGDEQFF
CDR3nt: TGTGCCAGCAGTTTAGCGGGAGATGAGCAGTTCTTC

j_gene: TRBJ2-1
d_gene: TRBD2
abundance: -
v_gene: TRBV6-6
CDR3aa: CASSYRLAGGIWEQFF
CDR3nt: TGTGCCAGCAGTTACAGACTAGCGGGGGGCATATGGGAGCAGTTCTTC

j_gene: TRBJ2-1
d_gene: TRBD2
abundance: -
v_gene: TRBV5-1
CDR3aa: CASSLEVLAGVVGSYNEQFF
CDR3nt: TGCGCCAGCAGCTTGGAGGTTCTAGCGGGAGTAGTAGGGTCCTACAATGAGCAGTTCTTC

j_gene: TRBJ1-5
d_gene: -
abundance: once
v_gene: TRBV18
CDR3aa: CASSPDSSNQPQHF
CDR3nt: TGTGCCAGCTCACCGGACAGTAGCAATCAGCCCCAGCATTTT

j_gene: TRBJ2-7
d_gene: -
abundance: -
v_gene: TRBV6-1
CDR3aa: CARDTMYEQYF
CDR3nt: TGTGCCAGAGACACGATGTACGAGCAGTACTTC

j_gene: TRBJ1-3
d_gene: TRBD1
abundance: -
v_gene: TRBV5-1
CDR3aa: CASSLGSGGSGNTIYF
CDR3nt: TGCGCCAGCAGCTTGGGGTCAGGGGGCTCTGGAAACACCATATATTTT

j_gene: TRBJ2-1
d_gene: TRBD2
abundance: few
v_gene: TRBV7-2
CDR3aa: CASSSRLAGDLYNEQFF
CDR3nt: TGTGCCAGCAGCTCCCGACTAGCGGGGGACCTCTACAATGAGCAGTTCTTC

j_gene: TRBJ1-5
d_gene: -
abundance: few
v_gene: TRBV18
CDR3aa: CASSPLTGRDQPQHF
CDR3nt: TGTGCCAGCTCACCACTCACAGGGAGGGATCAGCCCCAGCATTTT

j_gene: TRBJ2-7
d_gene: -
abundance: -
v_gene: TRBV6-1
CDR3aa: CASSKRGFVYEQYF
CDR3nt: TGTGCCAGTTCCAAACGGGGATTCGTCTACGAGCAGTACTTC

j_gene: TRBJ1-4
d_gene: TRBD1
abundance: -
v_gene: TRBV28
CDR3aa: CASSFLQGGGEKLFF
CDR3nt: TGTGCCAGCAGTTTTCTACAGGGGGGAGGAGAAAAACTGTTTTTT

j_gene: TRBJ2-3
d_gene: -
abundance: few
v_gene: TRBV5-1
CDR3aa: CASSLANHIALSDTQYF
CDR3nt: TGCGCCAGCAGCTTGGCCAATCATATAGCGCTTTCAGATACGCAGTATTTT

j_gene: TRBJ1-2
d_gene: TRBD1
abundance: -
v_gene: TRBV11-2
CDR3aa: CASSSPGDRGRKDGYTF
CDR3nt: TGTGCCAGCAGCTCTCCGGGGGACAGGGGGCGAAAGGATGGCTACACCTTC

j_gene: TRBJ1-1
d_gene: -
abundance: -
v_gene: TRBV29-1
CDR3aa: CSVVAGGNTEAFF
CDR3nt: TGCAGCGTTGTGGCAGGAGGGAACACTGAAGCTTTCTTT

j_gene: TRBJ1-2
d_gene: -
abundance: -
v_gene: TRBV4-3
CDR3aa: CASSQELEIYGYTF
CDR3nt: TGCGCCAGCAGCCAAGAGTTGGAGATCTATGGCTACACCTTC

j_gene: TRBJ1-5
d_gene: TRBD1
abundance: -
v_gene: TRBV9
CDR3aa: CASSRDSTNQPQHF
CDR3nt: TGTGCCAGCAGCCGGGACAGCACCAATCAGCCCCAGCATTTT

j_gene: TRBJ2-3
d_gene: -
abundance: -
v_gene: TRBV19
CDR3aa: CASSEGLLTDTQYF
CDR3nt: TGTGCCAGTAGTGAAGGACTCCTCACAGATACGCAGTATTTT

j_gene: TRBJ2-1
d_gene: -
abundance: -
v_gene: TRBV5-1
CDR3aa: CASSFPGGDPRGNEQFF
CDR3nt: TGCGCCAGCAGCTTTCCGGGCGGGGATCCAAGAGGGAATGAGCAGTTCTTC

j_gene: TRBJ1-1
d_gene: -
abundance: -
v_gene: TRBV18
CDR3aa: CASSRGGKGTEAFF
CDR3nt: TGTGCCAGCTCACGGGGGGGGAAGGGCACTGAAGCTTTCTTT

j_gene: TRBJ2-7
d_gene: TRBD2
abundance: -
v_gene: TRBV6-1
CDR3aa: CASSTSGNYEQYF
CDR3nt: TGTGCCAGCAGCACTAGCGGGAACTACGAGCAGTACTTC

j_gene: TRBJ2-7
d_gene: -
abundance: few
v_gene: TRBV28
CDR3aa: CASSLLGGAGEQYF
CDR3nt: TGTGCCAGCAGTTTACTGGGGGGGGCGGGCGAGCAGTACTTC

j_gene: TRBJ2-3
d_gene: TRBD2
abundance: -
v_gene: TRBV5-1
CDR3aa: CASSLSGGTDTQYF
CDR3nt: TGCGCCAGCAGCCTGAGCGGGGGGACAGATACGCAGTATTTT

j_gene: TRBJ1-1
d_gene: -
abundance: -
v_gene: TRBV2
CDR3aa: CASSDNQGRERTEAFF
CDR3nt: TGTGCCAGCAGTGATAATCAGGGGCGAGAAAGGACTGAAGCTTTCTTT

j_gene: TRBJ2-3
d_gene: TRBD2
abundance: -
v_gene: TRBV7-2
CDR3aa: CASTPRAGGGDTQYF
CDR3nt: TGTGCCAGCACCCCGAGAGCGGGAGGTGGAGATACGCAGTATTTT

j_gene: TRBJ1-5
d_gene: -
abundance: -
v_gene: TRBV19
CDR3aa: CASMLSRVNNQPQHF
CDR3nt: TGTGCCAGTATGCTATCCAGGGTGAACAATCAGCCCCAGCATTTT

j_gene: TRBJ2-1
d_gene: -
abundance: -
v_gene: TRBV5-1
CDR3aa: CASSLDRPSAEQFF
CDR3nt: TGCGCCAGCAGCTTGGACAGGCCATCGGCTGAGCAGTTCTTC

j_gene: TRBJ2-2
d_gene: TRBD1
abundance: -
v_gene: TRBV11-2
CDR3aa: CASSLVWTGGSTGELFF
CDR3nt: TGTGCCAGCAGCTTGGTTTGGACAGGGGGCAGCACCGGGGAGCTGTTTTTT

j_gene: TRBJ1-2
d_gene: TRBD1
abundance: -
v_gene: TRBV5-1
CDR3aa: CASSPGTVGGEYGYTF
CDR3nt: TGCGCCAGCAGCCCCGGGACAGTCGGGGGGGAGTATGGCTACACCTTC

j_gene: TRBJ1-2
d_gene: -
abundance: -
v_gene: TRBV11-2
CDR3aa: CASSLASHYGYTF
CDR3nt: TGTGCCAGCAGCTTAGCATCCCACTATGGCTACACCTTC

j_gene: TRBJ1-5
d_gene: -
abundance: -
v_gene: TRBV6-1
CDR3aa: CASRTVNNQPQHF
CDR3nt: TGTGCCAGCAGAACAGTCAACAATCAGCCCCAGCATTTT

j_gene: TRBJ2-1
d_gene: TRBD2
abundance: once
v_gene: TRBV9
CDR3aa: CASSVDPAGDGDEQFF
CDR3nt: TGTGCCAGCAGCGTAGACCCAGCGGGGGACGGAGATGAGCAGTTCTTC

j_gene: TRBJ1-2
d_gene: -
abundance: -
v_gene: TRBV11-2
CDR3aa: CASSLGSSDYGYTF
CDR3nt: TGTGCCAGCAGCTTAGGATCATCAGATTATGGCTACACCTTC

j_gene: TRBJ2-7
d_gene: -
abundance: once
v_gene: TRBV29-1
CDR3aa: CSAFDTHEQYF
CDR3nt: TGCAGCGCCTTCGACACCCACGAGCAGTACTTC

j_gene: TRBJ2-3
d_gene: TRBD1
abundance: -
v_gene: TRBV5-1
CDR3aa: CASSSRDRGTDTQYF
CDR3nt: TGCGCCAGCAGCTCCCGGGACAGGGGCACAGATACGCAGTATTTT

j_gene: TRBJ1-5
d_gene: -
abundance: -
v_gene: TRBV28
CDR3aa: CASSRRLNQPQHF
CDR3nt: TGTGCCAGCAGTAGGAGGCTTAATCAGCCCCAGCATTTT

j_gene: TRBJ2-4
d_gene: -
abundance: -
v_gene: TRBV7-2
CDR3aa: CAGEEYDGKNIQYF
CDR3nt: TGTGCCGGGGAGGAATATGACGGTAAAAACATTCAGTACTTC

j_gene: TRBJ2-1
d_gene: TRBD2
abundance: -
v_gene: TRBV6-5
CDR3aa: CASSYGLAGVNEQFF
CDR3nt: TGTGCCAGCAGTTACGGACTAGCGGGAGTTAATGAGCAGTTCTTC

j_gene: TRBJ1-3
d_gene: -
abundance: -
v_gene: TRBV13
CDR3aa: CASRDRKKLGNTIYF
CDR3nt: TGTGCCAGCAGGGACAGAAAAAAGCTCGGAAACACCATATATTTT

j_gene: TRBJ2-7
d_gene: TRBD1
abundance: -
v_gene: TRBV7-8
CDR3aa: CASSLQGTAYEQYF
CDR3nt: TGTGCCAGCAGCTTACAGGGGACAGCCTACGAGCAGTACTTC

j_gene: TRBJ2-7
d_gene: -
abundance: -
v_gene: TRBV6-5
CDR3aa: CASRYITGYGDEQYF
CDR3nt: TGTGCCAGCAGATACATCACAGGGTACGGCGACGAGCAGTACTTC

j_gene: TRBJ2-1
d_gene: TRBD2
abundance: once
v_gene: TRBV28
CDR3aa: CASSLTGGVEQFF
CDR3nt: TGTGCCAGCAGTTTAACGGGAGGGGTTGAGCAGTTCTTC

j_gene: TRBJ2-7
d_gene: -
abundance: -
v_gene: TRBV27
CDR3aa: CASSLGGSSYEQYF
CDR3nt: TGTGCCAGCAGTTTAGGGGGCAGCTCCTACGAGCAGTACTTC

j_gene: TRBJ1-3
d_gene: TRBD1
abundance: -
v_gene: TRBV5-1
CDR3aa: CASSSGQGSSGNTIYF
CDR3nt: TGCGCCAGCAGCTCCGGACAGGGAAGCTCTGGAAACACCATATATTTT